This is a list of T cell receptor beta chains from one sample in a study of shared clonotypes between healthy human individuals. Produced via immunoSEQ multiplex PCR; TCRdb's table is partial and in-frame only. The sample includes 800,000 or so clones, 96% of them seen just once. The sample taken for sequencing was naive CD8+ T cells sorted from blood. The receptors were gathered from a man aged 25-45 years in good health. Each CDR3 is given with its conserved first and last residue. The D gene is left open where the match is weak. Clone size appears in some rows only: once, few, many, or a class for an expanded clone.

TRBJ1-2,.,TRBV27,.,CASSTPRRGKSTIDGYTF,TGTGCCAGCAGTACCCCCCGGAGAGGGAAAAGTACCATCGATGGCTACACCTTC
TRBJ2-1,.,TRBV6-6,.,CASSPNPNEQFF,TGTGCCAGCAGCCCCAACCCCAATGAGCAGTTCTTC
TRBJ2-1,once,TRBV5-1,.,CASSLTYRVNEQFF,TGCGCCAGCAGCTTGACCTACAGGGTCAATGAGCAGTTCTTC
TRBJ2-2,.,TRBV9,.,CASSDQGGELFF,TGTGCCAGCAGCGACCAGGGTGGGGAGCTGTTTTTT
TRBJ2-7,.,TRBV6-6,.,CASSYSGGPRHEQYF,TGTGCCAGCAGTTACTCCGGAGGGCCTCGCCACGAGCAGTACTTC
TRBJ2-1,.,TRBV6-1,.,CAQGPEYGDEQFF,TGTGCCCAGGGGCCCGAGTATGGGGATGAGCAGTTCTTC
TRBJ2-2,.,TRBV10-1,.,CASSEGQPTYSNTGELFF,TGCGCCAGCAGTGAGGGACAGCCTACTTACTCGAACACCGGGGAGCTGTTTTTT
TRBJ2-1,.,TRBV29-1,.,CSVRADGEQFF,TGCAGCGTTAGAGCGGATGGTGAGCAGTTCTTC
TRBJ2-7,.,TRBV6-1,.,CASSEVGGTLTGTHEQYF,TGTGCCAGCAGTGAAGTTGGGGGGACCTTGACAGGTACCCACGAGCAGTACTTC
TRBJ2-2,.,TRBV27,.,CASSWGGTFNTGELFF,TGTGCCAGCAGTTGGGGTGGGACTTTTAACACCGGGGAGCTGTTTTTT
TRBJ1-1,.,TRBV18,.,CASSPIGQNTEAFF,TGTGCCAGCTCACCAATCGGCCAGAACACTGAAGCTTTCTTT
TRBJ2-7,.,TRBV6-7,.,CASSYGPDMNKNYEQYF,TGTGCCAGCAGTTACGGGCCAGACATGAATAAGAACTACGAGCAGTACTTC
TRBJ2-3,.,TRBV7-2,TRBD2,CASSGGLAGTITDTQYF,TGTGCCAGCAGTGGCGGACTAGCGGGAACCATCACAGATACGCAGTATTTT
TRBJ2-7,.,TRBV4-1,TRBD1,CASSRPGQKPYEQYF,TGCGCCAGCAGCCGACCGGGACAGAAACCCTACGAGCAGTACTTC
TRBJ2-5,few,TRBV7-3,TRBD2,CATSVSGLAGETQYF,TGTGCCACTAGTGTTAGCGGACTAGCGGGAGAGACCCAGTACTTC
TRBJ2-2,.,TRBV5-4,.,CASSLAGDTGELFF,TGTGCCAGCAGCTTGGCTGGCGACACCGGGGAGCTGTTTTTT
TRBJ2-7,.,TRBV4-1,.,CASSQGSRSSYEQYF,TGCGCCAGCAGCCAAGGATCACGCAGCTCCTACGAGCAGTACTTC
TRBJ2-3,.,TRBV2,.,CASIDGSTDTQYF,TGTGCCAGCATAGATGGCAGCACAGATACGCAGTATTTT
TRBJ2-2,.,TRBV6-6,.,CASSTGGAGELFF,TGTGCCAGCAGCACAGGTGGGGCCGGGGAGCTGTTTTTT
TRBJ2-7,.,TRBV28,TRBD1,CASSYGQGGYEQYF,TGTGCCAGCAGTTATGGACAGGGAGGCTACGAGCAGTACTTC
TRBJ2-3,.,TRBV9,TRBD2,CASSPPGAGASAQYF,TGTGCCAGCAGCCCCCCGGGAGCGGGAGCGAGTGCGCAGTATTTT
TRBJ2-1,.,TRBV29-1,TRBD2,CSVEYGTSGRVEQFF,TGCAGCGTTGAATATGGGACTAGCGGGAGAGTTGAGCAGTTCTTC
TRBJ2-2,.,TRBV13,.,CASSGGNTGELFF,TGTGCCAGCAGTGGAGGGAACACCGGGGAGCTGTTTTTT
TRBJ1-5,.,TRBV29-1,TRBD1,CSVEGTGTQPQHF,TGCAGCGTTGAAGGGACAGGGACTCAGCCCCAGCATTTT
TRBJ1-4,.,TRBV7-9,TRBD1,CASSPRTGGSEKLFF,TGTGCCAGCAGCCCAAGGACAGGGGGGAGTGAAAAACTGTTTTTT
TRBJ1-1,.,TRBV6-1,.,CASSTYRTEAFF,TGTGCCAGCAGTACTTACAGGACTGAAGCTTTCTTT
TRBJ1-1,.,TRBV27,TRBD1,CASKPWTGIMNTEAFF,TGTGCCAGCAAACCCTGGACAGGGATTATGAACACTGAAGCTTTCTTT
TRBJ1-1,.,TRBV6-4,.,CASSEKTGMGSSEAFF,TGTGCCAGCAGTGAAAAGACAGGAATGGGCTCGAGTGAAGCTTTCTTT
TRBJ1-5,.,TRBV21-1,.,CASSKLEGSSNQPQHF,TGTGCCAGCAGCAAGTTAGAGGGGAGCAGCAATCAGCCCCAGCATTTT
TRBJ2-7,.,TRBV5-4,.,CASSRDQSYEQYF,TGTGCCAGCAGCAGAGACCAGTCCTACGAGCAGTACTTC
TRBJ1-2,.,TRBV7-9,.,CASLGATNYGYTF,TGTGCCAGTTTAGGGGCAACCAACTATGGCTACACCTTC
TRBJ2-7,.,TRBV10-1,TRBD2,CASSPSGPTYEQYF,TGCGCCAGCAGTCCTAGCGGTCCTACCTACGAGCAGTACTTC
TRBJ1-2,.,TRBV29-1,.,CSVEVRYGYTF,TGCAGCGTGGAGGTGAGGTATGGCTACACCTTC
TRBJ1-1,.,TRBV7-9,TRBD1,CASSPSGTGSDYNTEAFF,TGTGCCAGCAGCCCCTCCGGGACAGGGAGTGACTATAACACTGAAGCTTTCTTT
TRBJ2-2,once,TRBV9,TRBD2,CASSATSIGAGELFF,TGTGCCAGCAGCGCGACTAGCATTGGCGCCGGGGAGCTGTTTTTT
TRBJ1-2,.,TRBV5-1,.,CASRYAVRKTYGYTF,TGCGCCAGCAGGTATGCGGTTCGAAAGACCTATGGCTACACCTTC
TRBJ2-5,.,TRBV5-6,TRBD2,CASSLKRGTSGRKETQYF,TGTGCCAGCAGCTTAAAGCGCGGGACTAGCGGGAGAAAAGAGACCCAGTACTTC
TRBJ2-3,.,TRBV7-8,.,CASSSETDTQYF,TGTGCCAGCAGCTCGGAGACAGATACGCAGTATTTT
TRBJ2-1,.,TRBV30,.,CAWTPPEGDTNNEQFF,TGTGCCTGGACCCCTCCCGAGGGGGACACCAACAATGAGCAGTTCTTC
TRBJ2-5,.,TRBV5-1,TRBD2,CASCSWTSEETQYF,TGCGCCAGCTGTAGTTGGACTAGCGAAGAGACCCAGTACTTC
TRBJ2-4,.,TRBV9,.,CASSPPGGTNIQYF,TGTGCCAGCAGCCCCCCCGGAGGTACAAACATTCAGTACTTC
TRBJ2-5,.,TRBV7-9,TRBD2,CASSLGLAGRETQYF,TGTGCCAGCAGCTTAGGGCTAGCGGGACGAGAGACCCAGTACTTC
TRBJ2-5,.,TRBV28,.,CASSPPPSGETQYF,TGTGCCAGCAGCCCCCCCCCTTCGGGTGAGACCCAGTACTTC
TRBJ2-5,.,TRBV28,TRBD2,CASSLFSAFNRGASGKETQYF,TGTGCCAGCAGTTTATTTTCGGCGTTCAATAGGGGGGCTAGCGGGAAAGAGACCCAGTACTTC
TRBJ2-1,.,TRBV9,.,CASTPSSYNEQFF,TGTGCCAGCACCCCATCCTCCTACAATGAGCAGTTCTTC
TRBJ1-5,.,TRBV4-1,TRBD1,CASSQGDRGNQPQHF,TGCGCCAGCAGCCAAGGGGACAGGGGGAATCAGCCCCAGCATTTT
TRBJ2-7,.,TRBV5-1,.,CASSSTPSYEQYF,TGCGCCAGCAGCTCGACACCCTCCTACGAGCAGTACTTC
TRBJ2-3,.,TRBV9,TRBD2,CASSVSRLAGGGADTQYF,TGTGCCAGCAGCGTATCCCGCTTAGCGGGAGGAGGGGCAGATACGCAGTATTTT
TRBJ2-7,.,TRBV5-1,.,CASSLETNPSYEQYF,TGCGCCAGCAGCTTGGAAACCAACCCTAGCTACGAGCAGTACTTC
TRBJ2-7,.,TRBV28,.,CASRGGPNPYEQYF,TGTGCCAGCAGAGGAGGACCCAACCCCTACGAGCAGTACTTC
TRBJ1-1,.,TRBV27,TRBD1,CASSLYPGGETEAFF,TGTGCCAGCAGTTTGTACCCAGGGGGAGAAACTGAAGCTTTCTTT
TRBJ2-2,.,TRBV5-5,.,CASSSSGDWTGELFF,TGTGCCAGCAGCTCTTCAGGGGATTGGACCGGGGAGCTGTTTTTT